This T cell receptor beta chain was profiled in a study of response to subunit inactivated influenza vaccine. Regarding the study as a whole: With each seasonal influenza vaccination, the authors suggested, few new T cells are recruited.

This clonotype was picked up a small number of times. As yet, its antigen is unknown. Germline V lookup: CDR1 SQVTM, CDR2 ANQGSEA. This CDR3 spans 16 amino acids. V shed 6 bases, J shed 2 bases, and the junction held 14 bases outside the gene matches. TCRdb ran MiXCR on the RT-PCR reads and lists one entry per CDR3 protein. This table has approximately 680,000 distinct CDR3 sequences, approximately 15% appearing once. This specimen consisted of PBMCs from blood, obtained 11 to 12 days after vaccination. This clonotype was obtained from a man between 50 and 59 years old who received an inactivated influenza vaccine. V gene TRBV29-1 combines with J gene TRBJ2-7, with 9 bases aligning to TRBD2. The chain's CDR3 is CSVGGLAGDVPYEQYF. In DNA, the CDR3 is TGCAGCGTGGGGGGACTAGCTGGTGACGTGCCCTACGAGCAGTACTTC.